This T cell receptor (beta chain) comes out of a study of cytomegalovirus exposure and HLA in healthy donors. Study-level results: Some V segments, TRBV6-2 and TRBV6-3 among them, were indistinguishable and were therefore excluded. There were some public TCRs occurring in many donors, but most TCR sequences were rare. In most subjects, TCR beta sequences reportedly gave accurate predictions of HLA-A and HLA-B alleles.

The PCR ran on 60 Vbeta and 13 Jbeta primers. Profiling relied on immunoSEQ multiplex PCR, and the TCRdb table lists in-frame clones only, not all of them. This sample's table has 130,000 or so clones. Points on this clone: The antigen is not known.

The CDR3 runs to 12 residues. Trimming removed 5 bases from V and 7 bases from J, with 11 bases in between. Looked up from germline, CDR1 is SGHAT and CDR2 is FQNNGV. Donors were nominally healthy when sampled, though unrecorded immune exposures were likely. Sequenced sample: PBMCs. The V and J genes are TRBV11-2 and TRBJ1-1; D remains unclear. The source is a woman between 40 and 50 years old in good health and CMV-seronegative. The CDR3 region has the DNA TGTGCCAGCAGCCACGAGGGAAATGAAGCTTTCTTT. It is translated as CASSHEGNEAFF.